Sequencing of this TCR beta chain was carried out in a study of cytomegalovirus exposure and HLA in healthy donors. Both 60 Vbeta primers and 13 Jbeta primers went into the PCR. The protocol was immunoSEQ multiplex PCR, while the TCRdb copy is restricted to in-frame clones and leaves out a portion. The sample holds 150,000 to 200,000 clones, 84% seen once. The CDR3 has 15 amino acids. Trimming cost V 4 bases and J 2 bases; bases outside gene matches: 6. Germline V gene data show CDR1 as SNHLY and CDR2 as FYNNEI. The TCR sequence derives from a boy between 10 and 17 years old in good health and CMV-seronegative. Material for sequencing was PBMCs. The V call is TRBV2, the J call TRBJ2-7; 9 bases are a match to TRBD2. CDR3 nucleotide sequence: TGTGCCAGCAGTGCCAGCGGGAGGCTAACCTACGAGCAGTACTTC. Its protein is CASSASGRLTYEQYF.